The 10 T cell receptor beta chains below all came from one sample that was sequenced in a study of T cells in Graves' hyperthyroidism and ophthalmopathy. Authors of the study amplified TCR beta CDR3 regions from RNA transcripts. With the HTBI primer set, the TCR CDR3 went through a first round of RT-PCR. TCRdb re-derived calls from the multiplex PCR reads in MiXCR, one entry per CDR3 protein. The sample carries 690,000 or so distinct CDR3 sequences, roughly a sixth recorded once. The source material was blood. The receptors shown here come from a woman aged 50 to 60 with Graves' hyperthyroidism that later progressed to Graves' ophthalmopathy.

V and J are TRBV18 and TRBJ2-5; 8 bases match TRBD1. CDR3 length: 16 residues. The germline V gene encodes CDR1 KGHSH and CDR2 LQKENI. V lost 0 bases, J lost 5 bases, and 8 bases stayed unmatched. For the CDR3, the DNA is TGTGCCAGCTCACCACCGGGACAGGAGGTGTGGGAGACCCAGTACTTC. As protein: CASSPPGQEVWETQYF.

This clonotype occurred once. CDR3 sequence (DNA): TGTGCCAGCAGCTTGGGGGGGAGGACTAGAACCGAGCAGTACTTC. Its protein is CASSLGGRTRTEQYF. The gene calls are TRBV5-4 and TRBJ2-7; 7 bases agree with TRBD2. V shed 0 bases and J 6 bases; nucleotides not matched to a gene: 9. CDR1 SGHNT and CDR2 YYREEE come from the germline V gene (reference sequence). This CDR3 comprises 15 residues.

In this sample, this clonotype turned up a few times. V gene TRBV19 combines with J gene TRBJ1-5; D is unclear. V lost 5 bases and J 4 bases, leaving 12 bases between the germline ends. Germline V gives CDR1 LNHDA, CDR2 SQIVND (reference sequence). The CDR3 runs to 14 residues. CDR3 amino acids: CASSLHGRNQPQHF. CDR3 sequence (DNA): TGTGCCAGTAGTTTACATGGGAGGAATCAGCCCCAGCATTTT. The whole variable domain, remainder taken from reference TRBV19 and TRBJ1-5, is DGGITQSPKYLFRKEGQNVTLSCEQNLNHDAMYWYRQDPGQGLRLIYYSQIVNDFQKGDIAEGYSVSREKKESFPLTVTSAQKNPTAFYLCASSLHGRNQPQHFGDGTRLSIL.

V gene TRBV6-1 combines with J gene TRBJ1-6; the D gene is possibly TRBD1 (6 bases). CDR1 and CDR2 from the germline V gene are MNHNS and SASEGT. The germline V and J ends were trimmed by 6 bases and 7 bases, with 13 bases remaining between them. The CDR3 runs to 14 residues. The CDR3 here is CASSKTGINSPLHF. The CDR3 DNA reads TGTGCCAGCAGCAAGACAGGAATCAATTCACCCCTCCACTTT.

This clonotype turned up a few times. The gene calls are TRBV6-1 and TRBJ2-2, with TRBD2 matching 11 bases. The J segment lost 7 bases and the V segment lost 5 bases, leaving 12 bases of the junction unmatched. The CDR3 runs to 17 residues. Germline V gene data show CDR1 as MNHNS and CDR2 as SASEGT. CDR3 coding DNA: TGTGCCAGCAGTTGGGGTAGCGGGGGGGCAGGTGGCGGGGAGCTGTTTTTT. It codes for CASSWGSGGAGGGELFF.

There are a few counts of this clonotype. A read error may explain this, as a much larger clone is one base away. V usage is TRBV11-2 and J usage is TRBJ2-3, with a tentative D call TRBD2 (6 bases). Germline lookup yields CDR1 SGHAT and CDR2 FQNNGV. This CDR3 is 17 amino acids long. V was shortened by 2 bases and J by 0 bases, with 15 bases between the two germline ends. As DNA, the CDR3 is TGTGCCAGCAGCTTACGGTGCGGCGGGGCTAGCACAGATACGCAGTATTTT. Amino acids: CASSLRCGGASTDTQYF.

The chain employs TRBV9 and TRBJ2-3; 8 positions match TRBD1. V was clipped by 3 bases and J by 5 bases; unmatched bases: 8. The CDR3 extends over 15 amino acids. Per germline, CDR1 SGDLS and CDR2 YYNGEE. The CDR3 bases are TGTGCCAGCAGCGAGCCCAGGGGGCATGGAGATACGCAGTATTTT. It translates to CASSEPRGHGDTQYF.

The rearrangement links TRBV4-1 to TRBJ1-3, with TRBD1 as a possible D gene (5 bases). Germline loops: CDR1 MGHRA, CDR2 YSYEKL. V gave up 2 bases and J gave up 3 bases, with 8 bases separating them. The CDR3 runs 14 residues. Here the CDR3 reads CASSQPGDGNTIYF. DNA of the CDR3: TGCGCCAGCAGCCAACCGGGGGATGGAAACACCATATATTTT.

This clonotype was picked up many times. The chain has TRBV3-1 and TRBJ1-3; D is unclear. CDR3 size: 15 residues. Germline V CDR1 and CDR2: LGHDT, YNNKEL (reference sequence). Trimming cost V 1 base and J 1 base, with 8 bases left between them. This CDR3 is CASSQAAASGNTIYF. DNA for the CDR3: TGTGCCAGCAGCCAAGCGGCAGCGTCTGGAAACACCATATATTTT.

This clonotype was seen at least ten times. This chain connects TRBV5-4 to TRBJ1-1; D unclear. The V gene lost 1 base and the J gene lost 3 bases, with 7 bases spanning the gap. The CDR3 spans 13 residues. Germline-derived CDR1 and CDR2 are SGHNT and YYREEE (reference sequence). The CDR3 here is CASSLSQYTEAFF. The CDR3 DNA is TGTGCCAGCAGCTTGAGTCAGTACACTGAAGCTTTCTTT.